A single TCR beta chain is shown here with its context. TCRdb reprocessed the PCR reads with MiXCR, giving one entry per CDR3 protein. The table records fewer than 11,000 distinct CDR3 sequences, 28% of them present only once. This sample is part of a study of immune characterization of retroperitoneal liposarcoma. This TCR was recovered from a male donor with retroperitoneal liposarcoma. Sample: tumor tissue.

CDR3 sequence: CASSDGGAGETQYF. CDR3 coding DNA: TGTGCCAGCAGTGATGGGGGGGCTGGAGAGACCCAGTACTTC. This chain joins TRBV25-1 and TRBJ2-5, with D perhaps TRBD2 (7 bases). CDR3 length: 14 residues. V was cut by 3 bases and J by 4 bases, with 12 bases left in between. Germline CDR1 MGHDK, CDR2 SYGVNS.